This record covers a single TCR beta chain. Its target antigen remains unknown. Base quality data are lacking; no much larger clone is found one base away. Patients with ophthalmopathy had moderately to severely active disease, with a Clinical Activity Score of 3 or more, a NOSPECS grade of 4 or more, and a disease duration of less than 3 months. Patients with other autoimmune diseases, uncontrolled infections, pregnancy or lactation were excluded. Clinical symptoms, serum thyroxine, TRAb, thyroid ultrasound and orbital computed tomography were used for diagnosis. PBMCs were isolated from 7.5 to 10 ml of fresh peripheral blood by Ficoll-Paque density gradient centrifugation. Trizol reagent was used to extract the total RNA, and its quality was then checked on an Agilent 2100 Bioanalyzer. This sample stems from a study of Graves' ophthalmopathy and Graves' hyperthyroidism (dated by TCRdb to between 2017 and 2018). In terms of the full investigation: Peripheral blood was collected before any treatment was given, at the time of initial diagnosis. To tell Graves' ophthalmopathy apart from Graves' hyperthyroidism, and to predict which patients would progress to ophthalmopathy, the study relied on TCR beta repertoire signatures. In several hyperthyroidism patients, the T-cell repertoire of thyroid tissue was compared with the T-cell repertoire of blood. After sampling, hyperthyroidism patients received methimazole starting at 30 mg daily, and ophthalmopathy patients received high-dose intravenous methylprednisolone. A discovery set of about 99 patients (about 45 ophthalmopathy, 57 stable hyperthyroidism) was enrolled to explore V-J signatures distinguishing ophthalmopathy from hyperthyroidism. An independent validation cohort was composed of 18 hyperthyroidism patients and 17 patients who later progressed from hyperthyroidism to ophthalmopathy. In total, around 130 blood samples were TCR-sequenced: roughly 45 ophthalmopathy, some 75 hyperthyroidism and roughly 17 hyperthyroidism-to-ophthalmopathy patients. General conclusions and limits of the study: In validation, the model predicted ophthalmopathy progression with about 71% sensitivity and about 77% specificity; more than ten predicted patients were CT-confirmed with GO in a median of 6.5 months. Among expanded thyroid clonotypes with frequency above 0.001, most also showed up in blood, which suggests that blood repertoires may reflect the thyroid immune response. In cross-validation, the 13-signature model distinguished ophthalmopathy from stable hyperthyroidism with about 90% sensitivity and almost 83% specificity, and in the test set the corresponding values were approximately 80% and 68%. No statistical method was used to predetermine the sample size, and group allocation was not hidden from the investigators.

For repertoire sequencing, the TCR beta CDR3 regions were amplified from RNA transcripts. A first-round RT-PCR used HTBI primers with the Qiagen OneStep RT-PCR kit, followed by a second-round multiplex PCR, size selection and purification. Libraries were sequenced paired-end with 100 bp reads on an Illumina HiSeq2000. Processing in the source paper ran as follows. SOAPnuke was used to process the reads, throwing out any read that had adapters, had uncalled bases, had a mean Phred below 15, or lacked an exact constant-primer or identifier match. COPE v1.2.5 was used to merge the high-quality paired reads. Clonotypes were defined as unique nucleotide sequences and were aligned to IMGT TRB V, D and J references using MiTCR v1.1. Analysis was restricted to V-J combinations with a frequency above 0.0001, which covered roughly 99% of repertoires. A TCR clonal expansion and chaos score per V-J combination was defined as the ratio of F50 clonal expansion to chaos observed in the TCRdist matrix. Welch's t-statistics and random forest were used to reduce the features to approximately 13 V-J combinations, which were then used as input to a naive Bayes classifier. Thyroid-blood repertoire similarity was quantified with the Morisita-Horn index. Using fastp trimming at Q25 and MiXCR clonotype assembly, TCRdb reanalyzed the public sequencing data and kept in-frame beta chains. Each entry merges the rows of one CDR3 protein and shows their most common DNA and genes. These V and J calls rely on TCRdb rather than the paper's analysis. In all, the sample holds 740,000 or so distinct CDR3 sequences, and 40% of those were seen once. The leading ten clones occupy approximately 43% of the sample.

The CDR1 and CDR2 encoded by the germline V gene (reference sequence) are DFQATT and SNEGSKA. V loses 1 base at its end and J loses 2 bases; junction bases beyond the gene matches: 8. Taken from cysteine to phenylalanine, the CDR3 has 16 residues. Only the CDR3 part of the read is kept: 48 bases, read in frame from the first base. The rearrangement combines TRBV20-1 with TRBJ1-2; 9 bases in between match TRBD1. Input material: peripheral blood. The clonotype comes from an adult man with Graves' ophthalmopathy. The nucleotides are TGCAGTGCTAGAGCCCTAAGGGACAGGGTAAACTATGGCTACACCTTC. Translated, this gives CSARALRDRVNYGYTF.